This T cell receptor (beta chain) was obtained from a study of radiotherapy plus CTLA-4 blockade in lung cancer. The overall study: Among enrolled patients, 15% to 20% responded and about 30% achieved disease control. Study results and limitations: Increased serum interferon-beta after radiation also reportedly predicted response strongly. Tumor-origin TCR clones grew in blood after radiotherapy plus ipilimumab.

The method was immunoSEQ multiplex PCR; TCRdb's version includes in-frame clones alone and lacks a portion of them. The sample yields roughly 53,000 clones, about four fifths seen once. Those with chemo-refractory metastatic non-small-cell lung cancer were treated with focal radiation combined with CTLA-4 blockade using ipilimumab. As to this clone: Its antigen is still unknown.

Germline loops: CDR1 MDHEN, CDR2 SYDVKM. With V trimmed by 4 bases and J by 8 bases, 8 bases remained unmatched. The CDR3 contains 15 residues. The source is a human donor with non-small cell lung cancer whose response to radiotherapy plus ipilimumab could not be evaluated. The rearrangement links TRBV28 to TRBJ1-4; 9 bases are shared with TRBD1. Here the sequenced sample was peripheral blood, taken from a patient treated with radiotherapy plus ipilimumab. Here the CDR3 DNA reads TGTGCCAGCAGTTCGGCCGGGACAGGGCAAGAAAAACTGTTTTTT. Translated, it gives CASSSAGTGQEKLFF.